A selection of T cell receptor beta chains follows, all from one sample in a study of T cell responses to AZD1222 COVID-19 vaccine. Assay: immunoSEQ multiplex PCR; the TCRdb copy retains only in-frame clones and omits some. The sample includes more than 85,000 clones, about four fifths seen only once; the top ten take roughly 4.5%. The sequencing here drew on peripheral blood, taken on day 0 of AZD1222 vaccination. These receptor sequences come from an adult in good health. The CDR3 runs from the conserved cysteine through the conserved F or W. The D gene is left open where the match is weak. Rows give clone size only sometimes, using once, few, many, or a class for an expanded clone.

v_gene	j_gene	d_gene	abundance	CDR3aa	CDR3nt
TRBV11-3	TRBJ1-6	NA	once	CASSGGHGSPLHF	TGTGCCAGCAGTGGGGGGCATGGTTCACCCCTCCACTTT
TRBV7-9	TRBJ1-2	TRBD1	NA	CASSSAGTGGKGYTF	TGTGCCAGCAGCTCCGCCGGGACAGGGGGAAAAGGCTACACCTTC
TRBV24-1	TRBJ1-5	NA	NA	CATSDSIGSNQPQHF	TGTGCCACCAGTGATTCGATTGGGAGCAATCAGCCCCAGCATTTT
TRBV4-1	TRBJ2-7	TRBD1	NA	CASSQGDRVGYEQYF	TGCGCCAGCAGCCAAGGGGACAGGGTTGGCTACGAGCAGTACTTC
TRBV27	TRBJ1-1	NA	NA	CASSWGGSNTEAFF	TGTGCCAGCAGTTGGGGGGGCTCGAACACTGAAGCTTTCTTT
TRBV6-2/TRBV6-3	TRBJ2-2	NA	NA	CASSSLGGSNTGELFF	TGTGCCAGCAGTTCTTTGGGAGGCTCGAACACCGGGGAGCTGTTTTTT
TRBV7-6	TRBJ1-1	NA	NA	CASSLRAGDTEAFF	TGTGCCAGCAGCTTAAGGGCAGGGGACACTGAAGCTTTCTTT
TRBV15	TRBJ1-5	TRBD1	NA	CATSNGQGLLNQPQHF	TGTGCCACCAGCAATGGACAGGGTCTCCTCAATCAGCCCCAGCATTTT
TRBV7-2	TRBJ1-5	NA	NA	CASSLASQGDQPQHF	TGTGCCAGCAGCTTAGCGAGCCAGGGAGATCAGCCCCAGCATTTT
TRBV25-1	TRBJ1-2	NA	NA	CASSETPGGTGTNYGYTF	TGTGCCAGCAGTGAAACCCCCGGGGGGACGGGGACTAACTATGGCTACACCTTC
TRBV24-1	TRBJ2-2	TRBD2	NA	CATSGLGLAGLAGELFF	TGTGCCACCAGTGGCTTAGGACTAGCGGGACTCGCCGGGGAGCTGTTTTTT
TRBV18	TRBJ2-6	NA	few	CASFAPLGAGANVLTF	TGTGCCAGCTTCGCCCCCTTGGGCGCTGGGGCCAACGTCCTGACTTTC
TRBV6-4	TRBJ1-5	NA	NA	CASSVTYSNQPQHF	TGTGCCAGCAGTGTGACATATAGCAATCAGCCCCAGCATTTT
TRBV5-1	TRBJ2-3	NA	NA	CASTEGGHTDTQYF	TGCGCCAGCACGGAGGGAGGCCACACAGATACGCAGTATTTT
TRBV7-2	TRBJ1-4	TRBD1	once	CASSWTGANEKLFF	TGTGCCAGCAGCTGGACAGGGGCGAATGAAAAACTGTTTTTT
TRBV10-2	TRBJ2-1	TRBD2	few	CASSDSGRASNEQFF	TGCGCCAGCAGTGATAGCGGGAGGGCCTCCAATGAGCAGTTCTTC
TRBV6-5	TRBJ2-7	NA	NA	CASIPDTTFREQYF	TGTGCCAGCATCCCAGACACGACCTTTCGTGAGCAGTACTTC
TRBV7-2	TRBJ2-7	NA	NA	CASTNWGANPSYEQYF	TGTGCCAGCACCAACTGGGGAGCCAACCCTTCCTACGAGCAGTACTTC
TRBV9	TRBJ1-1	NA	NA	CASSVDMGGDEAFF	TGTGCCAGCAGCGTAGATATGGGGGGAGATGAAGCTTTCTTT
TRBV28	TRBJ1-4	TRBD1	NA	CAGGQAPEKLFF	TGTGCCGGGGGACAGGCTCCAGAAAAACTGTTTTTT
TRBV7-2	TRBJ1-4	TRBD1	NA	CASSLGQGGGEKLFF	TGTGCCAGCAGCTTGGGACAGGGGGGAGGTGAAAAACTGTTTTTT
TRBV12-3/TRBV12-4	TRBJ1-1	NA	NA	CASRLTANTEAFF	TGTGCCAGCAGGCTTACAGCGAACACTGAAGCTTTCTTT
TRBV14	TRBJ1-1	NA	NA	CASSQDLGEIKTEAFF	TGTGCCAGCAGCCAAGATCTGGGGGAAATCAAAACTGAAGCTTTCTTT
TRBV18	TRBJ1-4	NA	NA	CASSKSLPATNEKLFF	TGTGCCAGCTCCAAAAGCCTCCCTGCAACTAATGAAAAACTGTTTTTT
TRBV6-5	TRBJ1-6	TRBD1	NA	CASRTGTGYSPLHF	TGTGCCAGCAGGACCGGGACAGGGTATTCACCCCTCCACTTT
TRBV28	TRBJ1-2	NA	NA	CASSLRGYGYTF	TGTGCCAGCAGTTTAAGAGGCTATGGCTACACCTTC
TRBV15	TRBJ1-5	NA	NA	CATSGTPSRDYQPQHF	TGTGCCACAAGCGGGACACCTTCAAGGGATTATCAGCCCCAGCATTTT
TRBV29-1	TRBJ1-2	NA	NA	CSVRDGPNYGYTF	TGCAGCGTCCGGGACGGCCCTAACTATGGCTACACCTTC
TRBV18	TRBJ1-3	NA	few	CASSPPVNSGNTIYF	TGTGCCAGCTCACCACCAGTTAACTCTGGAAACACCATATATTTT
TRBV29-1	TRBJ1-2	TRBD1	NA	CSVDDRAGWGYTF	TGCAGCGTTGACGACAGGGCCGGATGGGGCTACACCTTC
TRBV28	TRBJ1-2	NA	NA	CASRSGAYGYTF	TGTGCCAGCAGGTCAGGGGCGTATGGCTACACCTTC
TRBV28	TRBJ2-5	TRBD1	NA	CASRSPGTGRETQYF	TGTGCCAGCAGGAGTCCCGGGACAGGGCGAGAGACCCAGTACTTC
TRBV5-6	TRBJ2-7	NA	NA	CASSLKDEQYF	TGTGCCAGCAGCTTGAAGGACGAGCAGTACTTC
TRBV27	TRBJ1-6	NA	few	CASRTLGRGVSSPLHF	TGTGCCAGCAGAACCCTCGGGAGGGGAGTAAGTTCACCCCTCCACTTT
TRBV9	TRBJ1-2	NA	NA	CASSVGDGLDSGYTF	TGTGCCAGCAGCGTAGGAGATGGTTTGGATTCAGGCTACACCTTC
TRBV19	TRBJ2-7	NA	NA	CASSTVGPGRFYEQYF	TGTGCCAGTAGTACCGTTGGTCCCGGGAGATTCTACGAGCAGTACTTC
TRBV28	TRBJ1-1	NA	NA	CASSSIVSGGTEAFF	TGTGCCAGCAGTTCTATCGTAAGTGGGGGCACTGAAGCTTTCTTT
TRBV28	TRBJ2-7	TRBD1	NA	CASSSGTAWGQYF	TGTGCCAGCAGTTCCGGGACAGCATGGGGGCAGTACTTC
TRBV7-9	TRBJ2-3	NA	NA	CASSLAGNTQYF	TGTGCCAGCAGCTTAGCAGGCAATACGCAGTATTTT
TRBV5-6	TRBJ1-1	NA	NA	CASSLWGQTEAFF	TGTGCCAGCAGCTTATGGGGGCAGACTGAAGCTTTCTTT
TRBV5-5	TRBJ1-4	NA	NA	CASSSHSDSNEKLFF	TGTGCCAGCAGCTCCCACAGCGATTCTAATGAAAAACTGTTTTTT
TRBV21-1	TRBJ1-2	NA	NA	CASSKVQAENYGYTF	TGTGCCAGCAGCAAAGTTCAGGCAGAAAACTATGGCTACACCTTC
TRBV5-6	TRBJ1-6	TRBD1	few	CASSWATGGNSPLHF	TGTGCCAGCAGCTGGGCGACAGGGGGTAATTCACCCCTCCACTTT
TRBV6-5	TRBJ2-7	TRBD1	once	CASSSRDRPTYEQYF	TGTGCCAGCAGTTCCCGGGACAGGCCTACCTACGAGCAGTACTTC
TRBV20-1	TRBJ2-1	NA	once	CSGWGFEQFF	TGCAGTGGATGGGGGTTTGAGCAGTTCTTC
TRBV3-1/TRBV3-2	TRBJ2-1	NA	NA	CASSQERLAVSSYNEQFF	TGTGCCAGCAGCCAAGAAAGGTTAGCCGTAAGCTCCTACAATGAGCAGTTCTTC
TRBV30	TRBJ1-2	NA	NA	CAWSGNRYYGYTF	TGTGCCTGGAGTGGGAACAGGTACTATGGCTACACCTTC
TRBV12-3/TRBV12-4	TRBJ2-3	NA	NA	CASSRSLPDTQYF	TGTGCCAGCAGTCGATCCCTACCAGATACGCAGTATTTT
TRBV10-3	TRBJ2-7	TRBD1	NA	CAISEKDRGLHEQYF	TGTGCCATCAGTGAGAAAGACAGGGGGCTCCACGAGCAGTACTTC
TRBV3-1/TRBV3-2	TRBJ2-3	TRBD1	NA	CASSNRGGTDTQYF	TGTGCCAGCAGCAACAGGGGTGGCACAGATACGCAGTATTTT
TRBV11-2	TRBJ2-5	TRBD2	few	CASSSGLVGETQYF	TGTGCCAGCAGCTCAGGACTAGTGGGTGAGACCCAGTACTTC
TRBV5-1	TRBJ2-1	TRBD2	few	CASSLRLAGGPYEQFF	TGCGCCAGCAGCCTAAGACTAGCGGGAGGGCCGTATGAGCAGTTCTTC
TRBV2	TRBJ1-4	TRBD1	NA	CASTGQIFEKLFF	TGTGCCAGCACGGGACAGATTTTTGAAAAACTGTTTTTT
TRBV28	TRBJ2-6	NA	few	CASLPYDTGANVLTF	TGTGCCAGCTTGCCCTACGATACTGGGGCCAACGTCCTGACTTTC
TRBV7-2	TRBJ2-5	NA	NA	CASSLGGGETQYF	TGTGCCAGCAGCTTAGGGGGTGGAGAGACCCAGTACTTC
TRBV7-9	TRBJ1-5	NA	NA	CASSSYQGSNQPQHF	TGTGCCAGCAGCTCGTATCAGGGTTCCAATCAGCCCCAGCATTTT
TRBV5-1	TRBJ2-3	NA	once	CASNGHYGTDTQYF	TGCGCCAGCAATGGCCATTACGGGACAGATACGCAGTATTTT
TRBV5-1	TRBJ1-2	NA	few	CASSMGLGSHYGYTF	TGCGCCAGCAGCATGGGGTTAGGCAGCCACTATGGCTACACCTTC
TRBV7-9	TRBJ1-6	NA	NA	CASSLSSGGNSPLHF	TGTGCCAGCAGCTTATCCAGCGGCGGTAATTCACCCCTCCACTTT